These T cell receptor beta chains were read from a single sample in a study of control samples from healthy donors and cancer patients. Sequencing used immunoSEQ multiplex PCR; TCRdb keeps in-frame clones, though not all of them. The sample comprises 150,000 or so clones, more than 80% of which are singletons, and about 2.7% rests with the top ten. Sequencing used blood. These receptors were obtained from a man aged 40-55 years in good health. CDR3s include the opening cysteine and the closing phenylalanine or tryptophan. The D gene is left open where the match is weak.

d_gene	v_gene	j_gene	CDR3aa	CDR3nt
TRBD1	TRBV10-1	TRBJ2-3	CASSLNRGTQYF	TGCGCCAGCAGCCTAAACAGGGGTACGCAGTATTTT
.	TRBV5-1	TRBJ2-7	CASSLTQFYEQYF	TGCGCCAGCAGCTTGACCCAGTTCTACGAGCAGTACTTC
.	TRBV5-1	TRBJ1-2	CASSLALGANNYGYTF	TGCGCCAGCAGCTTGGCCTTGGGGGCCAATAACTATGGCTACACCTTC
.	TRBV29-1	TRBJ2-7	CSVAGGTGGLHF	.
.	TRBV5-1	TRBJ1-1	CASSTVQGMNTEAFF	TGCGCCAGCAGCACAGTACAGGGCATGAACACTGAAGCTTTCTTT
TRBD1	TRBV30	TRBJ2-1	CAWKRDRINNEQFF	TGTGCCTGGAAACGGGACAGGATTAACAATGAGCAGTTCTTC
.	TRBV5-6	TRBJ1-5	CASSLGVGSNQPQHF	TGTGCCAGCAGTTTGGGGGTTGGTAGCAATCAGCCCCAGCATTTT
TRBD2	TRBV3-1/TRBV3-2	TRBJ2-3	CASSSRTRTSTDTQYF	TGTGCCAGCAGCTCGAGGACTAGGACTAGCACAGATACGCAGTATTTT
.	TRBV27	TRBJ1-1	CASSGIGMNTEAFF	TGTGCCAGCAGTGGAATAGGGATGAACACTGAAGCTTTCTTT
TRBD1	TRBV2	TRBJ2-7	CASSEYQPGQGCEQYF	TGTGCCAGCAGTGAATATCAGCCGGGACAGGGCTGCGAGCAGTACTTC